Listed below are T cell receptor beta chains from one sample, sequenced in a study of cytomegalovirus exposure and HLA in healthy donors. Libraries were prepared by immunoSEQ multiplex PCR; TCRdb keeps only in-frame clonotypes and omits some of them. The table has 70,000 to 100,000 clones, 80% seen once. What was sequenced was PBMCs. The receptors originated from a man over 45 in good health and CMV-seropositive. The CDR3 runs from the conserved cysteine through the conserved F or W. Each record gives: J gene, clone size, D gene, V gene, CDR3 protein, CDR3 DNA. A D gene is named only where the DNA matches it firmly. Part of the rows lack a size; the others show once, few, many or a class for expanded clones.

>TRBJ2-1|.|TRBD2|TRBV6-4
CASSPRSGGNEQFF
TGTGCCAGCAGCCCCCGTTCGGGGGGCAATGAGCAGTTCTTC
>TRBJ1-2|.|.|TRBV6-6
CASSMDTDYGYTF
TGTGCCAGCAGTATGGACACGGACTATGGCTACACCTTC
>TRBJ2-1|.|.|TRBV7-9
CSSSTYNEQFF
TGTTCCAGCAGCACATACAATGAGCAGTTCTTC
>TRBJ1-1|once|.|TRBV2
CAGGGMNTEAFF
TGTGCCGGCGGGGGTATGAACACTGAAGCTTTCTTT
>TRBJ2-7|few|.|TRBV7-9
CSSSSAAGRSYEQYF
TGTTCCAGCAGCTCCGCGGCGGGCCGCTCCTACGAGCAGTACTTC
>TRBJ1-5|.|TRBD1|TRBV6-5
CASRGQGMDQPQHF
TGTGCCAGCAGGGGACAGGGCATGGATCAGCCCCAGCATTTT
>TRBJ2-5|once|.|TRBV25-1
CASSTPGTQETQYF
TGTGCCAGCAGTACCCCCGGGACACAAGAGACCCAGTACTTC
>TRBJ1-5|.|TRBD1|TRBV19
CASNDRGLGQPQHF
TGTGCCAGTAACGACAGGGGATTAGGTCAGCCCCAGCATTTT
>TRBJ2-3|few|TRBD2|TRBV14
CASSQERPPQSGRVDTQYF
TGTGCCAGCAGCCAAGAAAGGCCACCCCAAAGCGGGAGGGTGGATACGCAGTATTTT
>TRBJ2-6|.|.|TRBV14
CASSPTLAGLGGANGLTF
TGTGCCAGCAGCCCGACCTTGGCAGGGCTAGGGGGGGCCAACGGCCTGACTTTC
>TRBJ2-7|.|TRBD1|TRBV4-1
CASSQEWTGYEQYF
TGCGCCAGCAGCCAAGAATGGACAGGGTACGAGCAGTACTTC
>TRBJ2-5|.|TRBD2|TRBV7-8
CASIKPGRGETQYF
TGTGCCAGCATTAAACCAGGGAGGGGAGAGACCCAGTACTTC
>TRBJ2-1|.|.|TRBV15
CATSRGGRPLREQFF
TGTGCCACCAGCAGAGGAGGGAGGCCCCTCCGTGAGCAGTTCTTC
>TRBJ2-7|.|TRBD2|TRBV7-9
CASSRGLAGVWSYEQYF
TGTGCCAGCAGCCGCGGACTAGCGGGAGTTTGGTCCTACGAGCAGTACTTC
>TRBJ1-1|.|.|TRBV7-9
CASSLGRGGTEAFF
TGTGCCAGCAGCTTAGGTAGGGGCGGCACTGAAGCTTTCTTT
>TRBJ2-5|.|TRBD1|TRBV5-6
CASSDRASEETQYF
TGTGCCAGCAGCGACAGGGCTTCTGAAGAGACCCAGTACTTC
>TRBJ1-1|.|.|TRBV10-3
CAIASRDTEAFF
TGTGCCATCGCAAGCAGGGACACTGAAGCTTTCTTT